Each of the 20 T cell receptor beta chains below was sequenced from the same sample in a study of OX40 agonist ivuxolimab in advanced cancers. Sequenced by immunoSEQ multiplex PCR; TCRdb stores in-frame clones only, minus some. The sample yields tens of thousands of clones, around 89% seen once. Specimen: CD4+ or CD8+ T cells sorted from blood, collected in a trial of the OX40 agonist ivuxolimab. The receptors were gathered from an adult with an advanced solid tumor such as melanoma, head and neck, liver or kidney cancer.

This chain links TRBV9 with TRBJ2-2; TRBD2 matches 12 bases. The V segment lost 3 bases and the J segment 4 bases; nucleotides outside the gene matches: 7. The CDR3 loop spans 17 amino acids. Germline values: CDR1 SGDLS, CDR2 YYNGEE. This CDR3 reads CASSASLAGGSTGELFF. The CDR3 bases are TGTGCCAGCAGCGCCTCACTAGCGGGGGGCTCCACCGGGGAGCTGTTTTTT.

The chain employs TRBV19 and TRBJ2-1; a possible D gene is TRBD2 (6 bases). V lost 3 bases, J lost 7 bases, and 13 bases lay in between. The CDR3 has 14 amino acids. In germline, CDR1 is LNHDA, CDR2 SQIVND (reference sequence). CDR3 bases: TGTGCCAGTAGTATCTCGGGGAGGTTTAATGAGCAGTTCTTC. Translation gives CASSISGRFNEQFF.

CDR3 in amino acids: CASSSGTGLGKLFF. The CDR3 DNA follows: TGTGCCAGCAGCTCCGGGACAGGGTTGGGAAAACTGTTTTTT. The chain recombines TRBV7-9 with TRBJ1-4, with 9 bases fitting TRBD1. CDR1 SEHNR and CDR2 FQNEAQ come from the germline V gene (reference sequence). V shed 4 bases, J shed 10 bases, and the junction held 7 bases outside the gene matches. The CDR3 extends over 14 amino acids. The full variable domain, in which reference TRBV7-9 and TRBJ1-4 provide the parts outside the CDR3, is DTGVSQNPRHKITKRGQNVTFRCDPISEHNRLYWYRQTLGQGPEFLTYFQNEAQLEKSRLLSDRFSAERPKGSFSTLEIQRTEQGDSAMYLCASSSGTGLGKLFFGSGTQLSVL.

J is TRBJ2-3 and V is TRBV6-1; the D gene is possibly TRBD2 (6 bases). The V end lost 1 base, the J end lost 2 bases, and 13 bases lay between the germline ends. There are 16 residues in the CDR3. Germline V gives CDR1 MNHNS, CDR2 SASEGT. CDR3 in amino acids: CASSEGVQRATDTQYF. CDR3 sequence (DNA): TGTGCCAGCAGTGAAGGGGTCCAGCGGGCCACAGATACGCAGTATTTT.

The chain combines TRBV7-8 with TRBJ1-3; the D gene is possibly TRBD1 (5 bases). Trimming stripped 1 base from V and 4 bases from J, with 11 bases between. The CDR3 totals 15 residues. CDR1 is SGHVS, CDR2 FQNEAQ, per germline. CDR3: CASSLGAGLGNTIYF. CDR3 bases: TGTGCCAGCAGCTTAGGGGCAGGGCTAGGAAACACCATATATTTT.

The chain uses TRBV27 and TRBJ2-3; 12 bases agree with TRBD2. Germline values: CDR1 MNHEY, CDR2 SMNVEV (reference sequence). The CDR3 has 17 residues. J gave up 1 base and V 4 bases, and 6 bases lay outside the gene matches. CDR3 DNA: TGTGCCAGCAGTTCTTCTCTAGCGGGAGGGGGCACAGATACGCAGTATTTT. Translation: CASSSSLAGGGTDTQYF.

This chain links TRBV6-6 with TRBJ1-2, with no clear D. Germline-derived CDR1 and CDR2 are MNHNY and SVGAGI (reference sequence). There are 11 residues in the CDR3. Trimming took 6 bases from V and 1 from J, leaving 3 bases between them. The CDR3 loop is CASSFNYGYTF. The CDR3 DNA sequence: TGTGCCAGCAGCTTTAACTATGGCTACACCTTC.

The sample holds a few counts of this clone. The gene calls are TRBV2 and TRBJ1-5; 7 bases align to TRBD1. Germline lookup yields CDR1 SNHLY and CDR2 FYNNEI. V was clipped by 6 bases and J by 6 bases; unmatched bases: 8. There are 14 residues in the CDR3. The CDR3 DNA reads as TGTGCCAGCAGAGTCCGACAGGGTGGTCAGCCCCAGCATTTT. This translates into CASRVRQGGQPQHF.

The DNA of the CDR3 is TGTGCCAGCAGTCGGCGGGGGACTAATGAAAAACTGTTTTTT. Amino acids: CASSRRGTNEKLFF. The J gene is TRBJ1-4, the V gene TRBV27, with a possible D match to TRBD1 (5 bases). The CDR3 loop spans 14 amino acids. CDR1 is MNHEY, CDR2 SMNVEV, per germline (reference sequence). V was pared by 5 bases and J by 2 bases, with 9 bases between.

The V and J genes are TRBV4-2 and TRBJ2-3; possibly TRBD1 for D (6 bases). The germline V gene has CDR1 LGHNA and CDR2 YNFKEQ. This CDR3 spans 15 amino acids. The V end was cut by 0 bases, the J end by 8 bases, with 15 bases between. CDR3 region: CASSQETGHPRTQYF. DNA for the CDR3: TGTGCCAGCAGCCAAGAAACGGGACATCCCCGTACGCAGTATTTT.

V is TRBV6-5 and J is TRBJ2-1; possible D gene TRBD2, 5 bases. V lost 5 bases, J lost 7 bases, and 9 bases lay in between. The CDR3 contains 12 residues. Germline V CDR1 and CDR2: MNHEY, SVGAGI. As DNA, the CDR3 is TGTGCCAGCAGTACATGGACTAATGAGCAGTTCTTC. Translated, it gives CASSTWTNEQFF.

The gene calls are TRBV7-6 and TRBJ1-1; possible D gene TRBD1, 5 bases. Trimming removed 4 bases at V and 3 bases at J, with 15 bases between. Germline CDR1 and CDR2: SGHVS and FNYEAQ. CDR3 length: 15 amino acids. The CDR3 DNA reads TGTGCCAGCAGCTCAAACAGGAAACTGGACACTGAAGCTTTCTTT. This translates into CASSSNRKLDTEAFF.

The chain combines TRBV11-2 with TRBJ2-1, with unresolved D. Germline lookup yields CDR1 SGHAT and CDR2 FQNNGV. CDR3 size: 14 residues. The ends were cut back, 6 bases at V and 4 bases at J, with 13 bases in the middle. The CDR3, as DNA: TGTGCCAGCAGTACTGCCATTCTATACAATGAGCAGTTCTTC. Its translation is CASSTAILYNEQFF.

The chain links TRBV19 to TRBJ2-3; perhaps TRBD2 as D (7 bases). The CDR3 consists of 14 residues. In germline, CDR1 is LNHDA, CDR2 SQIVND (reference sequence). Deletions cut 8 bases from V and 4 bases from J, with 16 bases between. DNA of the CDR3: TGTGCCAGTGCTTCGCGCGGGGGCCCAGATACGCAGTATTTT. It encodes CASASRGGPDTQYF.

The CDR3 reads CASSLSPGLGYGYTF. The CDR3 DNA sequence: TGTGCCAGCAGCTTAAGTCCAGGCCTTGGCTATGGCTACACCTTC. The chain carries TRBV7-9 and TRBJ1-2; D is unresolved. This CDR3 is 15 amino acids long. V lost 2 bases, J lost 4 bases, and 14 bases lay in between. The germline CDR1 and CDR2 sequences are SEHNR and FQNEAQ (reference sequence).

The V call is TRBV27, the J call TRBJ2-7; 8 bases match TRBD1. The CDR3 spans 15 residues. Trimming removed 6 bases from V and 4 bases from J; junction bases left unmatched: 11. The germline V gene has CDR1 MNHEY and CDR2 SMNVEV (reference sequence). Here the CDR3 reads CASRLAWGQEYEQYF. The CDR3 nucleotides read TGTGCCAGCAGGCTCGCCTGGGGACAGGAGTACGAGCAGTACTTC.

The V and J genes are TRBV6-5 and TRBJ2-3; the D is unclear. V was trimmed by 2 bases and J by 6 bases, leaving 9 bases between them. This CDR3 is 13 amino acids long. Germline values: CDR1 MNHEY, CDR2 SVGAGI. DNA of the CDR3: TGTGCCAGCAGTTACGACGGCTTGGATACGCAGTATTTT. Amino acid sequence: CASSYDGLDTQYF.

By sample share, this clone is medium-sized. The V gene is TRBV11-2, the J gene TRBJ2-1; 8 bases are a match to TRBD2. This CDR3 has 14 amino acids. CDR1 and CDR2 from the germline V gene are SGHAT and FQNNGV. Trimming took 3 bases from V and 8 from J; bases not matched to a gene: 6. In DNA, the CDR3 is TGTGCCAGCAGCTTCGGGACTAGTCTCGATGAGCAGTTCTTC. This codes for CASSFGTSLDEQFF. The whole variable domain, filled in from reference TRBV11-2 and TRBJ2-1, reads EAGVAQSPRYKIIEKRQSVAFWCNPISGHATLYWYQQILGQGPKLLIQFQNNGVVDDSQLPKDRFSAERLKGVDSTLKIQPAKLEDSAVYLCASSFGTSLDEQFFGPGTRLTVL.

The rearrangement uses TRBV4-1 and TRBJ1-2; tentatively, D is TRBD1 (5 bases). There are 16 residues in the CDR3. With 1 base removed from V and 0 bases from J, the gap between germline ends came to 12 bases. Germline loops: CDR1 MGHRA, CDR2 YSYEKL. The CDR3 protein is CASSQGPQGSNYGYTF. The CDR3 DNA follows: TGCGCCAGCAGCCAAGGCCCCCAGGGTTCTAACTATGGCTACACCTTC.

The chain carries TRBV7-9 and TRBJ2-3; 7 bases map to TRBD2. Germline trimming cut 4 bases from V and 0 bases from J; bases unmatched to any gene: 7. Germline assignment: CDR1 SEHNR and CDR2 FQNEAQ (reference sequence). The CDR3 has 16 amino acids. CDR3 nucleotides: TGTGCCAGCAGCTCCCCCAGCGGGGAGAGCACAGATACGCAGTATTTT. It codes for CASSSPSGESTDTQYF.